This T cell receptor (beta chain) was observed in a study of cytomegalovirus exposure and HLA in healthy donors. This clone was detected only a few times. Trimming took off 5 bases at V and 1 base at J, with 9 bases between the two ends. This CDR3 is 14 amino acids long. Looked up from germline, CDR1 is SGHRS and CDR2 is YFSETQ. PCR amplification relied on 60 Vbeta primers (plus 13 Jbeta primers). Sequenced by immunoSEQ multiplex PCR; TCRdb stores in-frame clones only, minus some. The table shows under 85,000 clones, with about three quarters occurring only once. This TCR was sampled from a young man in good health and CMV-seronegative. Sequenced sample: PBMCs. The V and J genes are TRBV5-1 and TRBJ1-4, with D unclear. CDR3 sequence reads: CASSIGGTNEKLFF. CDR3 bases: TGCGCCAGCAGTATCGGAGGAACTAATGAAAAACTGTTTTTT.